A single sample gave rise to the 30 T cell receptor beta chains below, sequenced in a study of blood T cell repertoires in COVID-19. The protocol was immunoSEQ multiplex PCR, while the TCRdb copy is restricted to in-frame clones and leaves out a portion. The sample lists about 270,000 clones, approximately 84% occurring once. The sequenced material came from peripheral blood. These receptors came from a human donor with COVID-19, enrolled during active disease. The donor label of this sample is uncertain.

The sample holds a few counts of this clone. This chain links TRBV7-2 with TRBJ1-3; D unclear. V lost 1 base and J lost 0, with 4 bases in between. Germline V CDR1 and CDR2: SGHTA, FQGNSA. The CDR3 is 14 residues long. CDR3 DNA sequence: TGTGCCAGCAGCTTAGACGGCTCTGGAAACACCATATATTTT. This codes for CASSLDGSGNTIYF.

V usage is TRBV20-1 and J usage is TRBJ1-2, with D possibly matching TRBD1 (6 bases). The CDR3 has 12 amino acids. Germline V lookup: CDR1 DFQATT, CDR2 SNEGSKA (reference sequence). V lost 3 bases to trimming and J lost 4 bases, with 9 bases between them. The CDR3 coding sequence is TGCAGTGCTAGTCGGGACACCTATGGCTACACCTTC. It yields the protein CSASRDTYGYTF.

The chain joins TRBV30 to TRBJ1-2, with D possibly TRBD1 on 5 matching bases. This CDR3 spans 12 amino acids. V was pared by 4 bases and J by 6 bases, with 12 bases between. In germline, CDR1 is GTSNPN, CDR2 SVGIG (reference sequence). The CDR3 sequence is CAWKGREHGYTF. In DNA, the CDR3 is TGTGCCTGGAAAGGCAGGGAACATGGCTACACCTTC.

CDR3 bases: TGTGCCAGCAGCCACAGATCTCCCGGGGAGCTGTTTTTT. Translation: CASSHRSPGELFF. V is TRBV6-5 and J is TRBJ2-2; unclear D gene. The CDR3 extends over 13 amino acids. V lost 6 bases and J 6 bases, leaving 11 bases between the germline ends. From germline, CDR1 is MNHEY and CDR2 SVGAGI.

The CDR3 nucleotides read TGTGCCAGCAGCCAAGCGGCAGCGTCCTCCTACGAGCAGTACTTC. Translation gives CASSQAAASSYEQYF. The chain employs TRBV3-1 (or the pseudogene TRBV3-2) and TRBJ2-7; unclear D gene. CDR1 is LGHDT, CDR2 YNNKEL, per germline (reference sequence). The germline V and J ends were trimmed by 1 base and 0 bases, with 10 bases remaining between them. This CDR3 spans 15 amino acids.

This chain connects TRBV28 to TRBJ2-1; D may be TRBD2 (6 bases). V was trimmed by 5 bases and J by 4 bases, leaving 24 bases between them. CDR1 and CDR2 (germline): MDHEN, SYDVKM. The CDR3 contains 18 residues. The CDR3 protein is CASSPIGSQPRGYNEQFF. The CDR3 DNA sequence: TGTGCCAGCAGTCCCATCGGGAGTCAACCTAGGGGATACAATGAGCAGTTCTTC. Full variable domain (missing parts from reference TRBV28 and TRBJ2-1): DVKVTQSSRYLVKRTGEKVFLECVQDMDHENMFWYRQDPGLGLRLIYFSYDVKMKEKGDIPEGYSVSREKKERFSLILESASTNQTSMYLCASSPIGSQPRGYNEQFFGPGTRLTVL.

This chain's CDR3 is CASSPSQGIVTGYTF. CDR3 sequence (DNA): TGTGCCAGCTCACCATCGCAGGGGATCGTGACTGGCTACACCTTC. J is TRBJ1-2 and V is TRBV18, with a possible D match to TRBD1 (6 bases). The CDR3 runs 15 residues. V was trimmed by 2 bases and J by 7 bases, leaving 17 bases between them. Germline values: CDR1 KGHSH, CDR2 LQKENI.

The chain has TRBV5-4 and TRBJ2-7, with 8 bases aligning to TRBD1. This CDR3 has 14 amino acids. V trimming: 0 bases; J trimming: 1 base; junction bases outside the gene matches: 0. CDR1 is SGHNT, CDR2 YYREEE, per germline (reference sequence). The CDR3 DNA is TGTGCCAGCAGCTTGGACAGGGGGTCCTACGAGCAGTACTTC. This codes for CASSLDRGSYEQYF.

In this sample, this clone turned up many times. The rearrangement joins TRBV11-2 to TRBJ1-5; D call uncertain. CDR3 length: 15 amino acids. The germline V gene has CDR1 SGHAT and CDR2 FQNNGV. The V end was cut by 1 base, the J end by 2 bases, with 9 bases between. This chain's CDR3 is CASSLGRSGNQPQHF. The CDR3 DNA reads as TGTGCCAGCAGCTTAGGCAGATCTGGCAATCAGCCCCAGCATTTT.

The CDR3 reads CASSIGSAGDSPLHF. CDR3 in DNA: TGTGCCAGTAGTATTGGATCCGCAGGGGATTCACCCCTCCACTTT. The V call is TRBV19, the J call TRBJ1-6; D possibly corresponds to TRBD1 (6 bases). The germline V gene has CDR1 LNHDA and CDR2 SQIVND (reference sequence). V lost 3 bases and J lost 8, with 14 bases in between. This CDR3 has 15 residues.

V is TRBV7-9 and J is TRBJ1-3; D possibly corresponds to TRBD1 (6 bases). Germline CDR1 SEHNR, CDR2 FQNEAQ (reference sequence). V was trimmed by 4 bases and J by 0 bases, leaving 13 bases between them. The CDR3 extends over 16 amino acids. CDR3 bases: TGTGCCAGCAGCTCAACGGGACACGGCTCTGGAAACACCATATATTTT. Protein sequence: CASSSTGHGSGNTIYF.

The table lists this clone with a few counts. This sequence joins TRBV20-1 and TRBJ1-2; 8 bases match TRBD1. V shed 3 bases, J shed 8 bases, and the junction held 5 bases outside the gene matches. The CDR3 is 12 residues long. CDR1 and CDR2 (germline): DFQATT, SNEGSKA (reference sequence). In DNA, the CDR3 is TGCAGTGCTAGTGGGACAGGCGCCGGCTACACCTTC. This gives the protein CSASGTGAGYTF.

This chain connects TRBV5-1 to TRBJ2-1; 7 nucleotides agree with TRBD1. V trimming: 4 bases; J trimming: 10 bases; junction bases outside the gene matches: 8. CDR1 and CDR2 from the germline V gene are SGHRS and YFSETQ. CDR3 size: 13 residues. The CDR3 loop reads CASSGGQVLEQFF. The CDR3 DNA reads TGCGCCAGCAGCGGAGGACAGGTCCTCGAGCAGTTCTTC.

The chain joins TRBV18 to TRBJ1-4; perhaps TRBD1 as D (5 bases). Per germline, CDR1 KGHSH and CDR2 LQKENI. The CDR3 length is 16 residues. Trimming took off 2 bases at V and 0 bases at J, with 10 bases between the two ends. The CDR3 region is CASSPNDRATNEKLFF. The CDR3 region has the DNA TGTGCCAGCTCACCAAACGACAGAGCAACTAATGAAAAACTGTTTTTT.

The chain employs TRBV5-1 and TRBJ2-1; 12 bases map to TRBD2. The CDR3 contains 17 residues. CDR1 and CDR2 (germline): SGHRS, YFSETQ. Trimming took 2 bases from V and 4 from J; bases not matched to a gene: 7. The CDR3 loop reads CASSLGTSGSGYNEQFF. The DNA for the CDR3 is TGCGCCAGCAGCTTAGGGACTAGCGGGTCAGGGTACAATGAGCAGTTCTTC. The variable domain in full, with the rest retrieved from reference TRBV5-1 and TRBJ2-1, is KAGVTQTPRYLIKTRGQQVTLSCSPISGHRSVSWYQQTPGQGLQFLFEYFSETQRNKGNFPGRFSGRQFSNSRSEMNVSTLELGDSALYLCASSLGTSGSGYNEQFFGPGTRLTVL.

The J gene is TRBJ2-3, the V gene TRBV5-7, with TRBD2 identical over 16 bases. TRBV5-7 is designated an ORF whose function remains uncertain. This CDR3 comprises 16 residues. V dropped 4 bases and J dropped 4; count of bases not matched to a gene: 3. The CDR3 loop is CASSPGLAGGPDTQYF. The CDR3 bases are TGTGCCAGCAGCCCGGGACTAGCGGGAGGGCCAGATACGCAGTATTTT.

The chain uses TRBV25-1 and TRBJ1-2; 8 nucleotides align to TRBD1. The CDR3 covers 15 residues. J lost 4 bases, V lost 3 bases, and 7 bases had no gene match. CDR1 is MGHDK, CDR2 SYGVNS, per germline. This CDR3 reads CASSDPGQGLYGYTF. Written as DNA, the CDR3 is TGTGCCAGCAGTGATCCAGGACAGGGTCTCTATGGCTACACCTTC.

This clone occurred once. The rearrangement links TRBV5-1 to TRBJ2-1; tentatively, D is TRBD1 (6 bases). Germline loops: CDR1 SGHRS, CDR2 YFSETQ. V lost 2 bases and J 0 bases, leaving 15 bases between the germline ends. This CDR3 has 17 amino acids. DNA of the CDR3: TGCGCCAGCAGCTTATACACAGGGACAAGCTCCTACAATGAGCAGTTCTTC. It encodes CASSLYTGTSSYNEQFF.

In nucleotides, the CDR3 is TGTGCCAGCGGCAGCACAGGGTACGGCTACACCTTC. Its translation: CASGSTGYGYTF. The chain links TRBV12-3 or TRBV12-4 to TRBJ1-2, with a possible D match to TRBD1 (6 bases). V lost 8 bases and J lost 8, with 15 bases in between. This CDR3 comprises 12 residues.

The chain uses TRBV28 and TRBJ1-6, with D perhaps TRBD1 (5 bases). CDR3 size: 14 residues. The germline V gene encodes CDR1 MDHEN and CDR2 SYDVKM. Trimming pared 5 bases from V and 5 bases from J, leaving 10 bases between. Here the CDR3 reads CASSGGTDNSPLHF. The CDR3 DNA reads TGTGCCAGCAGTGGCGGGACCGATAATTCACCCCTCCACTTT.

The chain joins TRBV9 to TRBJ2-7; 8 bases fit TRBD1. The J segment lost 6 bases and the V segment lost 4 bases, leaving 15 bases of the junction unmatched. CDR3 length: 16 amino acids. Per the germline V gene, CDR1 is SGDLS and CDR2 is YYNGEE. CDR3 nucleotide sequence: TGTGCCAGCAGCCCCTACAACTCAGGGGGCGCCTCCGAGCAGTACTTC. This codes for CASSPYNSGGASEQYF.

This clone is a singleton in its sample. V and J are TRBV6-5 and TRBJ1-2; D might be TRBD1 (5 bases). Between the trimmed V and J ends, which lost 8 bases and 6 bases, there was a span of 13 bases. Looked up from germline, CDR1 is MNHEY and CDR2 is SVGAGI. CDR3 length: 12 residues. CDR3 amino acids: CASGRGRDGYTF. The CDR3 DNA follows: TGTGCCAGCGGGAGGGGAAGGGATGGCTACACCTTC.

This sequence joins TRBV7-9 and TRBJ1-5; no clear D gene. This CDR3 comprises 14 residues. Germline assignment: CDR1 SEHNR and CDR2 FQNEAQ (reference sequence). V was pared by 4 bases and J by 3 bases, with 10 bases between. The CDR3 spells CASSSPDFNQPQHF. The CDR3 nucleotides read TGTGCCAGCAGCTCCCCGGACTTCAATCAGCCCCAGCATTTT. Full variable domain (remainder filled in from reference TRBV7-9 and TRBJ1-5): DTGVSQNPRHKITKRGQNVTFRCDPISEHNRLYWYRQTLGQGPEFLTYFQNEAQLEKSRLLSDRFSAERPKGSFSTLEIQRTEQGDSAMYLCASSSPDFNQPQHFGDGTRLSIL.

This rearrangement joins TRBV2 to TRBJ2-3, with D maybe TRBD1 (6 bases). The germline V and J ends were trimmed by 8 bases and 1 base, with 19 bases remaining between them. The CDR3 totals 16 residues. CDR1 and CDR2 from the germline V gene are SNHLY and FYNNEI. Here the CDR3 DNA reads TGTGCCAGCCAGGGGCGCATCCCTCGGGGCACAGATACGCAGTATTTT. It yields the protein CASQGRIPRGTDTQYF.

The chain is built from TRBV11-2 and TRBJ2-7; the match to TRBD2 covers 7 bases. The V and J ends lost 5 bases and 2 bases, in that order; junction bases with no gene match: 6. The CDR3 has 14 residues. CDR1 and CDR2 (germline): SGHAT, FQNNGV. CDR3 nucleotides: TGTGCCAGCAGCCGACTAGCTGCTACCTACGAGCAGTACTTC. Residues: CASSRLAATYEQYF.

The chain joins TRBV18 to TRBJ2-5; TRBD1 matches at 7 bases. Germline loops: CDR1 KGHSH, CDR2 LQKENI. Trimming cost V 4 bases and J 3 bases; bases outside gene matches: 5. The CDR3 sequence is 14 residues long. CDR3 amino acids: CASSLQTGKETQYF. The CDR3 nucleotides are TGTGCCAGCTCACTGCAGACAGGGAAAGAGACCCAGTACTTC.

This rearrangement joins TRBV2 to TRBJ2-7, with D tentatively TRBD1 (6 bases). The germline V gene has CDR1 SNHLY and CDR2 FYNNEI. The CDR3 is 17 residues long. V shed 8 bases and J shed 3 bases, with 26 bases lying between them. The CDR3, as DNA: TGTGCCAGCGTGGCCGGACAGTTTCCGAATAATTACTACGAGCAGTACTTC. Amino acid sequence: CASVAGQFPNNYYEQYF.

The rearrangement joins TRBV30 to TRBJ1-6; tentatively, D is TRBD1 (5 bases). V lost 0 bases, J lost 0 bases, and 15 bases lay in between. There are 18 residues in the CDR3. CDR1 is GTSNPN, CDR2 SVGIG, per germline (reference sequence). The CDR3 spells CAWSVQTTVSSYNSPLHF. In nucleotides, the CDR3 is TGTGCCTGGAGTGTACAAACGACAGTCAGCTCCTATAATTCACCCCTCCACTTT.

The CDR3 DNA follows: TGCAGCGTTGCGGGCGCTAGCCGCTACAATGAGCAGTTCTTC. It translates to CSVAGASRYNEQFF. The V call is TRBV29-1, the J call TRBJ2-1; possibly TRBD2 for D (5 bases). Germline V lookup: CDR1 SQVTM, CDR2 ANQGSEA. This CDR3 is built from 14 residues. Trimming took off 4 bases at V and 3 bases at J, with 13 bases between the two ends.

The CDR3 DNA follows: TGTGCCAGCAGTTTACGAGGAACAGCCAAAAACATTCAGTACTTC. Protein sequence: CASSLRGTAKNIQYF. The V gene is TRBV6-2 or TRBV6-3, the J gene TRBJ2-4, with D uncertain. V shed 4 bases and J shed 0 bases, with 10 bases lying between them. The CDR3 extends over 15 amino acids. Germline assignment: CDR1 MNHEY and CDR2 SVGEGT.